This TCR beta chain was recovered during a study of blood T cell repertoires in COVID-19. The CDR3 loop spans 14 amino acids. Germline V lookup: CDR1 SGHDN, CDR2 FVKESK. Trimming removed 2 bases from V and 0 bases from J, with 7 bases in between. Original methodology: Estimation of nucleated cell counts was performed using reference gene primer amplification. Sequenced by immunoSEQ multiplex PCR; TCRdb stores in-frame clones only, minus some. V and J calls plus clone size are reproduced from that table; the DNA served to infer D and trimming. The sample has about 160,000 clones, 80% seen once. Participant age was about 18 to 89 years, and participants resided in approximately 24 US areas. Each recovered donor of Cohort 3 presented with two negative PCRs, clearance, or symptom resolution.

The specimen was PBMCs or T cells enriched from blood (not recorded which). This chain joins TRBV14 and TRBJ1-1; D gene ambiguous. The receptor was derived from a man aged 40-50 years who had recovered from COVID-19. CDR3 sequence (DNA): TGTGCCAGCAGCCAAAGGAGGATGAACACTGAAGCTTTCTTT. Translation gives CASSQRRMNTEAFF.